Sequencing of this T cell receptor beta chain was carried out in a study of molecular identifiers for immune sequencing clone quantification. This clonotype showed up just a few times. The antigen is undetermined. Per the germline V gene, CDR1 is GTSNPN and CDR2 is SVGIG (reference sequence). With 0 bases clipped from V and 5 bases from J, the junction kept 6 bases outside the gene matches. The CDR3 sequence is 14 residues long. Previously described methods and listed TCR primers were employed for the bulk TCR libraries. TCRdb itself ran the PCR reads through MiXCR, one entry per CDR3 protein. The sample contains around 470,000 distinct CDR3 sequences, around 23% of which appear only once. Input for naive CD8 libraries was 20,000 to 1,000,000 sorted cells; the RNA fraction used was 10%, 30% or 50%. Sorting isolated naive CD8 T cells as CD8+CD4-CCR7+CD45RA+ events. Regarding the study as a whole: Among effectors, clones above 20 RNA copies held over 98% of molecules; among naive cells, under 1%.

Sequenced sample: naive CD8+ T cells from blood, with Jurkat cell RNA spiked in. Regarding subset: FACS-sorted CD8+CD4-CCR7+CD45RA+ naive T cells. The chain couples TRBV30 to TRBJ1-2; 7 bases map to TRBD1. This receptor was identified in a human donor in good health. Some libraries in this study had Jurkat cell RNA spiked in. The CDR3 nucleotides are TGTGCCTGGAGTGTACGAGGGGGCGTTTATGGCTACACCTTC. It is translated as CAWSVRGGVYGYTF. Drawing the rest from reference TRBV30 and TRBJ1-2, the complete variable domain is SQTIHQWPATLVQPVGSPLSLECTVEGTSNPNLYWYRQAAGRGLQLLFYSVGIGQISSEVPQNLSASRPQDRQFILSSKKLLLSDSGFYLCAWSVRGGVYGYTFGSGTRLTVV.